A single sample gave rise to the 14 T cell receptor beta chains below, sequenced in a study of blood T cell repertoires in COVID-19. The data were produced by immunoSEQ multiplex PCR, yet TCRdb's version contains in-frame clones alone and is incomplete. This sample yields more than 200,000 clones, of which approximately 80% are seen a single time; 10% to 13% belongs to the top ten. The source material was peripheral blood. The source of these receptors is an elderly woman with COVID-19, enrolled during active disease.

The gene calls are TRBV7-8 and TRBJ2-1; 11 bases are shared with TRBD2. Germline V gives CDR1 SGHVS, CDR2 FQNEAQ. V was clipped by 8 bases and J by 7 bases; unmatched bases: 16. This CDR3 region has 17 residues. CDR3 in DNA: TGTGCCAGCGGGGCGAGATCTCCCGGGACTAGCGGTAATGAGCAGTTCTTC. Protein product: CASGARSPGTSGNEQFF.

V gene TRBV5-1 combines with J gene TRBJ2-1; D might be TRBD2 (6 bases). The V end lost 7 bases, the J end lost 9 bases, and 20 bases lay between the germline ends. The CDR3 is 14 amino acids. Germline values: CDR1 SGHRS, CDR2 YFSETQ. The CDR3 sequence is CASGVAAPGSEQFF. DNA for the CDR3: TGCGCCAGCGGGGTAGCGGCCCCCGGGAGTGAGCAGTTCTTC. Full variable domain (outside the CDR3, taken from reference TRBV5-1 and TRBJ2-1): KAGVTQTPRYLIKTRGQQVTLSCSPISGHRSVSWYQQTPGQGLQFLFEYFSETQRNKGNFPGRFSGRQFSNSRSEMNVSTLELGDSALYLCASGVAAPGSEQFFGPGTRLTVL.

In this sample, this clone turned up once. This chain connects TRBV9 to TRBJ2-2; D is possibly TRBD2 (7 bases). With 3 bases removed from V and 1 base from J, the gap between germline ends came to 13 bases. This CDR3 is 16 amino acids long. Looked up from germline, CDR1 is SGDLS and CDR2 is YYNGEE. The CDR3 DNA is TGTGCCAGCAGCGCTAGGGGGGGCCTGAACACCGGGGAGCTGTTTTTT. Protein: CASSARGGLNTGELFF.

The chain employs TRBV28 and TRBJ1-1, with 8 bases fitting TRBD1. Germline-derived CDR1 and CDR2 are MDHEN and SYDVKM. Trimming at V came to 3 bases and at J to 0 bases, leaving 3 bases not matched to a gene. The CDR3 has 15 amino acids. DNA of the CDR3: TGTGCCAGCAGTTTCCAGGGGGCGGTGAACACTGAAGCTTTCTTT. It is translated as CASSFQGAVNTEAFF.

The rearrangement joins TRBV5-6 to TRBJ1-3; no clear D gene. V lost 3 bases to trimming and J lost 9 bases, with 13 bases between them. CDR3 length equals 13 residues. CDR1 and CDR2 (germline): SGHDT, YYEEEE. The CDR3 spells CASSWGGGGTIYF. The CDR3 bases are TGTGCCAGCAGCTGGGGAGGTGGTGGCACCATATATTTT. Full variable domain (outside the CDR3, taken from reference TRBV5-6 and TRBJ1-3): DAGVTQSPTHLIKTRGQQVTLRCSPKSGHDTVSWYQQALGQGPQFIFQYYEEEERQRGNFPDRFSGHQFPNYSSELNVNALLLGDSALYLCASSWGGGGTIYFGEGSWLTVV.

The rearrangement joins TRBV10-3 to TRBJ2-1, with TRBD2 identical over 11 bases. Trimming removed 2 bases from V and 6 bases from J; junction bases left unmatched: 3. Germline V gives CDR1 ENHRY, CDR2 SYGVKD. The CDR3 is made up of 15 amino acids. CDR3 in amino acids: CAISEKGLAANEQFF. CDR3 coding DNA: TGTGCCATCAGTGAGAAGGGACTAGCGGCCAATGAGCAGTTCTTC.

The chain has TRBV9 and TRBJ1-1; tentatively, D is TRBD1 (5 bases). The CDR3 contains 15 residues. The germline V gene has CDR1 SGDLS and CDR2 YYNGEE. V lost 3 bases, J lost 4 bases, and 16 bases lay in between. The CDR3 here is CASSESTGLSTEAFF. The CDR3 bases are TGTGCCAGCAGCGAGAGTACAGGCCTTTCCACTGAAGCTTTCTTT. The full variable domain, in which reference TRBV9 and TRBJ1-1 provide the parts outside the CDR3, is DSGVTQTPKHLITATGQRVTLRCSPRSGDLSVYWYQQSLDQGLQFLIQYYNGEERAKGNILERFSAQQFPDLHSELNLSSLELGDSALYFCASSESTGLSTEAFFGQGTRLTVV.

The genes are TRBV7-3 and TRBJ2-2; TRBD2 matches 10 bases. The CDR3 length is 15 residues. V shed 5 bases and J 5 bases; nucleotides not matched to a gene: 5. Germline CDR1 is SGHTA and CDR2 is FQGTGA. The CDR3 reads CASSPSGGATGELFF. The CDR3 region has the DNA TGTGCCAGCAGCCCGAGCGGGGGGGCGACCGGGGAGCTGTTTTTT. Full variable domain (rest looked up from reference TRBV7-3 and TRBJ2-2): GAGVSQTPSNKVTEKGKYVELRCDPISGHTALYWYRQSLGQGPEFLIYFQGTGAADDSGLPNDRFFAVRPEGSVSTLKIQRTERGDSAVYLCASSPSGGATGELFFGEGSRLTVL.

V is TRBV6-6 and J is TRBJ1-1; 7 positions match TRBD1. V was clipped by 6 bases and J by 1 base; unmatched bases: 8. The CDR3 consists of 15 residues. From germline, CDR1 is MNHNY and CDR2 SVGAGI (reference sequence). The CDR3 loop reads CASSANRGGNTEAFF. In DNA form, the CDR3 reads TGTGCCAGCAGCGCCAACAGGGGCGGGAACACTGAAGCTTTCTTT.

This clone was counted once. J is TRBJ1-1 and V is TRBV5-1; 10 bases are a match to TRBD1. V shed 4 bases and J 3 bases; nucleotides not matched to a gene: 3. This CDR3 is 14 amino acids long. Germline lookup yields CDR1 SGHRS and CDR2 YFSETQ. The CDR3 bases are TGCGCCAGCAGCGCGGGACAGGGGCACACTGAAGCTTTCTTT. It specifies CASSAGQGHTEAFF.

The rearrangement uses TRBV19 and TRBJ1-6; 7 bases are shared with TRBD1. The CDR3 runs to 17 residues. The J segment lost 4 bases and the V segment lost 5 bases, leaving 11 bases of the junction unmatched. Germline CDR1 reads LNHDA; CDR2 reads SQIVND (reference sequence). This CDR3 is CASSLRGRTMYNSPLHF. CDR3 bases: TGTGCCAGTAGTCTGAGGGGGCGGACTATGTATAATTCACCCCTCCACTTT.

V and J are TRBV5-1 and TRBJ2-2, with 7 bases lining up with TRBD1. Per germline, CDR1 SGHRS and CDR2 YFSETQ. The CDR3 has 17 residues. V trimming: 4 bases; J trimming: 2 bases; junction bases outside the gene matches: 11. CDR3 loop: CASSASPGQSNTGELFF. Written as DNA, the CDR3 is TGCGCCAGCAGCGCTTCTCCGGGACAGTCTAACACCGGGGAGCTGTTTTTT. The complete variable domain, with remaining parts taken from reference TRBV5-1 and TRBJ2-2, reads KAGVTQTPRYLIKTRGQQVTLSCSPISGHRSVSWYQQTPGQGLQFLFEYFSETQRNKGNFPGRFSGRQFSNSRSEMNVSTLELGDSALYLCASSASPGQSNTGELFFGEGSRLTVL.

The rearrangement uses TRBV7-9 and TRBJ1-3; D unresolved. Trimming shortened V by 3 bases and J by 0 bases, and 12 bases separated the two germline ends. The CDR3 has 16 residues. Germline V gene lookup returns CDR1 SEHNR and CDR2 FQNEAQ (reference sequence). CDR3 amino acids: CASSFTSGLSGNTIYF. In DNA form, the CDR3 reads TGTGCCAGCAGCTTTACGAGCGGTCTCTCTGGAAACACCATATATTTT.

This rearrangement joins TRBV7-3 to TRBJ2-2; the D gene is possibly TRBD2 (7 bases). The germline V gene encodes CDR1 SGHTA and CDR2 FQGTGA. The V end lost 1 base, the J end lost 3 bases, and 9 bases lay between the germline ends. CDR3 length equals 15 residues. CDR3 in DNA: TGTGCCAGCAGCTTAAGGGGGGGCGACACCGGGGAGCTGTTTTTT. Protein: CASSLRGGDTGELFF.